These 27 T cell receptor beta chains were sequenced from one sample in a study of Ad26.COV2.S vaccination and SARS-CoV-2 variants. Data came from immunoSEQ multiplex PCR; TCRdb stores just in-frame clones and leaves some out. This table holds roughly 320,000 clones, around four fifths found once. Treatment meaning: 19 received Ad26.COV2.S at low or high dose, single or two shots; about 5 received placebo; per-sample allocation not given. It was on day 63 after the first vaccine or placebo injection that samples were taken. Sequences were derived from peripheral blood, sampled in a trial of Ad26.COV2.S vaccine versus placebo. The source of these receptors is a person between 18 and 60 years old who received the Ad26.COV2.S COVID-19 vaccine or a placebo.

This chain connects TRBV6-1 to TRBJ2-3; 12 nucleotides align to TRBD2. Germline V CDR1 and CDR2: MNHNS, SASEGT. The CDR3 totals 18 residues. The V segment lost 3 bases and the J segment 0 bases; nucleotides outside the gene matches: 7. The CDR3: CASSDGASGGASTDTQYF. As DNA, the CDR3 is TGTGCCAGCAGTGATGGGGCTAGCGGGGGGGCTAGCACAGATACGCAGTATTTT.

This clone came up a few times. CDR3 DNA: TGTGCCACCAGTGATTTCGAGGGCTTTAACACCGGGGAGCTGTTTTTT. It yields the protein CATSDFEGFNTGELFF. The chain recombines TRBV24-1 with TRBJ2-2; possible D gene TRBD2, 5 bases. CDR3 size: 16 residues. The V end was cut by 1 base, the J end by 2 bases, with 10 bases between. CDR1 is KGHDR and CDR2 is SFDVKD in the germline V gene.

The chain recombines TRBV5-4 with TRBJ1-6; unclear D gene. The CDR3 totals 17 residues. Germline CDR1 reads SGHNT; CDR2 reads YYREEE (reference sequence). V was shortened by 7 bases and J by 5 bases, with 22 bases between the two germline ends. CDR3 DNA sequence: TGTGCCAGCTCACGTGGGGTGGGGATTGTGGATAATTCACCCCTCCACTTT. Protein: CASSRGVGIVDNSPLHF.

A word on this clone: This sample also contains other DNA sequences that code for the same CDR3. The chain is built from TRBV20-1 and TRBJ2-3; D is perhaps TRBD2 (5 bases). The CDR3 loop spans 11 amino acids. The germline V gene encodes CDR1 DFQATT and CDR2 SNEGSKA (reference sequence). V was trimmed by 6 bases and J by 3 bases, leaving 7 bases between them. The CDR3 nucleotides read TGCAGTGCCGAGGGTACAGATACGCAGTATTTT. Encoded protein: CSAEGTDTQYF.

The chain combines TRBV7-9 with TRBJ1-4, with 7 nucleotides matching TRBD1. Germline V CDR1 and CDR2: SEHNR, FQNEAQ (reference sequence). CDR3 length: 17 residues. The J segment lost 4 bases and the V segment lost 0 bases, leaving 8 bases of the junction unmatched. The CDR3 region has the DNA TGTGCCAGCAGCTTAGCGCCCTCCGCAGGGGGTAATGAAAAACTGTTTTTT. Protein product: CASSLAPSAGGNEKLFF. Full variable domain (missing parts from reference TRBV7-9 and TRBJ1-4): DTGVSQNPRHKITKRGQNVTFRCDPISEHNRLYWYRQTLGQGPEFLTYFQNEAQLEKSRLLSDRFSAERPKGSFSTLEIQRTEQGDSAMYLCASSLAPSAGGNEKLFFGSGTQLSVL.

This rearrangement joins TRBV14 to TRBJ2-1, with TRBD1 as a possible D gene (5 bases). The V and J ends lost 4 bases and 9 bases respectively, with 16 bases between them. Germline V lookup: CDR1 SGHDN, CDR2 FVKESK. This CDR3 is built from 14 residues. CDR3 in amino acids: CASSPTQGVGEQFF. In DNA form, the CDR3 reads TGTGCCAGCAGCCCAACCCAAGGGGTGGGTGAGCAGTTCTTC.

This clone occurred once. The chain joins TRBV3-1 (or the pseudogene TRBV3-2) to TRBJ2-2; D is unresolved. The germline gives CDR1 LGHDT, CDR2 YNNKEL (reference sequence). The CDR3 extends over 13 amino acids. Trimming removed 4 bases at V and 7 bases at J, with 10 bases between. The CDR3 DNA follows: TGTGCCAGCAGCCCCGATCTAGTCGGGGAGCTGTTTTTT. Amino acids: CASSPDLVGELFF.

This clone was detected only once. The rearrangement uses TRBV28 and TRBJ1-1; no clear D gene. The V and J ends lost 6 bases and 0 bases respectively, with 11 bases between them. The CDR3 loop spans 14 amino acids. CDR1 and CDR2 from the germline V gene are MDHEN and SYDVKM. The CDR3 DNA follows: TGTGCCAGCAGGTCTCCAGAAGTGAACACTGAAGCTTTCTTT. Its protein is CASRSPEVNTEAFF.

The genes are TRBV6-5 and TRBJ1-1, with D perhaps TRBD1 (6 bases). The CDR3 has 13 amino acids. In germline, CDR1 is MNHEY, CDR2 SVGAGI. Trimming removed 11 bases from V and 4 bases from J, with 17 bases in between. The CDR3 sequence: CALNGGRLTEAFF. CDR3 in DNA: TGTGCCCTCAACGGGGGGCGCCTCACTGAAGCTTTCTTT.

The chain's CDR3 is CAWSASQITDTQYF. CDR3 bases: TGTGCCTGGAGCGCCAGTCAGATTACGGATACGCAGTATTTT. J is TRBJ2-3 and V is TRBV30; D is unresolved. Trimming took 3 bases from V and 6 from J, leaving 16 bases between them. This CDR3 has 14 amino acids. Per germline, CDR1 GTSNPN and CDR2 SVGIG (reference sequence).

In its sample, this clone was seen once. The rearrangement links TRBV5-8 to TRBJ2-7; no reliable D call. Trimming shortened V by 4 bases and J by 3 bases, and 11 bases separated the two germline ends. The CDR3 totals 13 residues. CDR1 is SGHTS, CDR2 YDEGEE, per germline. The CDR3 sequence is CASSRLVYYEQYF. The CDR3 DNA reads as TGTGCCAGCAGCCGCCTAGTTTACTACGAGCAGTACTTC.

This rearrangement joins TRBV2 to TRBJ2-3; 7 nucleotides align to TRBD1. Trimming took 4 bases from V and 2 from J; bases not matched to a gene: 6. Germline CDR1 SNHLY, CDR2 FYNNEI. This CDR3 spans 15 amino acids. The CDR3 reads CASSGQGTNTDTQYF. The DNA for the CDR3 is TGTGCCAGCAGTGGACAGGGAACGAACACAGATACGCAGTATTTT.

In DNA, the CDR3 is TGTGCCAGCAGCCCTCCCGGGACAGGGTCCTACGAGCAGTACTTC. It yields the protein CASSPPGTGSYEQYF. The chain carries TRBV5-4 and TRBJ2-7; TRBD1 agrees at 9 bases. V dropped 4 bases and J dropped 1; count of bases not matched to a gene: 6. Germline V gene data show CDR1 as SGHNT and CDR2 as YYREEE (reference sequence). CDR3 length: 15 amino acids.

This chain links TRBV6-5 with TRBJ1-5, with 8 bases aligning to TRBD1. Unmatched junction bases numbered 5, after V lost 8 bases and J lost 2 bases. The CDR3 has 14 residues. Per the germline V gene, CDR1 is MNHEY and CDR2 is SVGAGI. The CDR3 is CASEDRAGNQPQHF. CDR3 nucleotides: TGTGCCAGCGAGGACAGGGCAGGCAATCAGCCCCAGCATTTT.

The genes are TRBV27 and TRBJ2-3; 7 bases map to TRBD2. The J segment lost 3 bases and the V segment lost 0 bases, leaving 3 bases of the junction unmatched. The CDR3 is 15 residues long. CDR1 and CDR2 from the germline V gene are MNHEY and SMNVEV (reference sequence). CDR3 bases: TGTGCCAGCAGTTTATCGGTGGGGGGGACAGATACGCAGTATTTT. Encoded protein: CASSLSVGGTDTQYF.

The CDR3 DNA follows: TGCAGCGTTGAAGATGGACAGAATCAGCCCCAGCATTTT. This translates into CSVEDGQNQPQHF. V gene TRBV29-1 combines with J gene TRBJ1-5; weak D call: TRBD1 (6 bases). This CDR3 contains 13 residues. Germline V gene data show CDR1 as SQVTM and CDR2 as ANQGSEA. Trimming removed 0 bases at V and 4 bases at J, with 7 bases between.

As concerns this clone: Other DNA sequences within the sample encode an identical CDR3. V and J are TRBV19 and TRBJ2-2, with TRBD1 matching 9 bases. J was trimmed by 3 bases and V by 4 bases; bases with no gene match: 3. Per the germline V gene, CDR1 is LNHDA and CDR2 is SQIVND (reference sequence). This CDR3 region has 15 residues. CDR3 loop: CASSTGQGYTGELFF. The CDR3 nucleotides are TGTGCCAGTAGTACCGGACAGGGGTACACCGGGGAGCTGTTTTTT.

The chain has TRBV4-1 and TRBJ2-2; D might be TRBD1 or TRBD2, each matching 6 bases. The CDR3 covers 15 residues. Trimming left V 4 bases short and J 2 bases short, with 11 bases between. Germline V lookup: CDR1 MGHRA, CDR2 YSYEKL. The CDR3 reads CASSRGDTNTGELFF. The CDR3 DNA reads as TGCGCCAGCAGCCGCGGGGACACAAACACCGGGGAGCTGTTTTTT.

The chain carries TRBV5-1 and TRBJ1-4; D is uncertain. CDR3 length: 13 amino acids. CDR1 and CDR2 (germline): SGHRS, YFSETQ. V lost 7 bases and J lost 4, with 11 bases in between. The DNA for the CDR3 is TGCGCCAGCGGAGAGGGATATAATGAAAAACTGTTTTTT. As protein: CASGEGYNEKLFF.

This chain links TRBV5-4 with TRBJ2-2, with D maybe TRBD1 (5 bases). V was shortened by 4 bases and J by 6 bases, with 13 bases between the two germline ends. The germline V gene encodes CDR1 SGHNT and CDR2 YYREEE (reference sequence). The CDR3 length is 14 residues. CDR3 residues: CASSGAVVAGELFF. Here the CDR3 DNA reads TGTGCCAGCAGCGGGGCTGTGGTGGCCGGGGAGCTGTTTTTT.

The chain uses TRBV5-5 and TRBJ2-6, with D perhaps TRBD1 (5 bases). This CDR3 spans 20 amino acids. Germline assignment: CDR1 SGHKS and CDR2 YYEKEE (reference sequence). The V gene lost 0 bases and the J gene lost 2 bases, with 21 bases spanning the gap. In nucleotides, the CDR3 is TGTGCCAGCAGCTTGGAACTCTGGTCCAGGGCTCCTCCTGGGGCCAACGTCCTGACTTTC. Amino acid sequence: CASSLELWSRAPPGANVLTF.

The chain uses TRBV10-1 and TRBJ2-3; 12 nucleotides line up with TRBD1. V dropped 0 bases and J dropped 4; count of bases not matched to a gene: 11. The length of the CDR3 is 19 residues. Germline V lookup: CDR1 WNHNN, CDR2 SYGVQD (reference sequence). The DNA of the CDR3 is TGCGCCAGCAGTGAGTCCCTCCCGGGACAGGGGGCGCGTTCAGATACGCAGTATTTT. This sequence encodes CASSESLPGQGARSDTQYF.

The chain combines TRBV4-1 with TRBJ2-7, with D unclear. V lost 8 bases to trimming and J lost 7 bases, with 6 bases between them. CDR1 is MGHRA and CDR2 is YSYEKL in the germline V gene. There are 9 residues in the CDR3. The CDR3 loop reads CASLAEQYF. As DNA, the CDR3 is TGCGCCAGCCTCGCAGAGCAGTACTTC.

The chain recombines TRBV7-2 with TRBJ1-6; no firm D call. Trimming left V 1 base short and J 7 bases short, with 11 bases between. The CDR3 is 15 residues long. Germline assignment: CDR1 SGHTA and CDR2 FQGNSA. The CDR3 is CASSLGSRANSPLHF. The DNA of the CDR3 is TGTGCCAGCAGCTTAGGGTCGCGGGCAAATTCACCCCTCCACTTT.

V gene TRBV5-5 combines with J gene TRBJ2-2; no definite D call. The germline gives CDR1 SGHKS, CDR2 YYEKEE (reference sequence). The CDR3 extends over 13 amino acids. V gave up 4 bases and J gave up 6 bases, with 10 bases separating them. The DNA of the CDR3 is TGTGCCAGCAGCCAGAGGCTCGCCGGGGAGCTGTTTTTT. Amino acids: CASSQRLAGELFF.

The chain uses TRBV6-5 and TRBJ1-1, with D perhaps matching TRBD1 (5 bases). The CDR3 extends over 12 amino acids. V lost 4 bases and J lost 9, with 12 bases in between. Germline lookup yields CDR1 MNHEY and CDR2 SVGAGI. As DNA, the CDR3 is TGTGCCAGCAGTTCGGAGAACAGGAAAGCTTTCTTT. This translates into CASSSENRKAFF.

CDR3: CASSLAQGLHGELFF. The CDR3 nucleotides read TGTGCCAGCAGCTTAGCACAGGGGCTGCACGGGGAGCTGTTTTTT. This chain links TRBV11-3 with TRBJ2-2; TRBD1 matches at 7 bases. The CDR3 has 15 amino acids. The V gene end was trimmed by 1 base and the J gene end by 7 bases; junction bases not matched to a gene: 6. The germline V gene encodes CDR1 SGHNT and CDR2 YENEEA. The full variable domain, completed using reference TRBV11-3 and TRBJ2-2, is EAGVVQSPRYKIIEKKQPVAFWCNPISGHNTLYWYLQNLGQGPELLIRYENEEAVDDSQLPKDRFSAERLKGVDSTLKIQPAELGDSAVYLCASSLAQGLHGELFFGEGSRLTVL.